This T cell receptor beta chain was recovered during a study of cytomegalovirus exposure and HLA in healthy donors. Broader study findings: Associated with cytomegalovirus, according to the listing, were 170 or so TCR beta chains.

The study sampled nominally healthy donors, though unrecorded immune exposures were likely. A note on this clone: The antigen is unknown.

CDR1 and CDR2 from the germline V gene are SGHRS and YFSETQ. There are 16 residues in the CDR3. The PCR was carried out with 60 Vbeta primers and 13 Jbeta primers. Libraries were prepared by immunoSEQ multiplex PCR; TCRdb keeps only in-frame clonotypes and omits some of them. In total, the table holds 25,000 to 30,000 clones. This TCR came from a man aged 25 to 45 in good health and CMV-seronegative. The chain is built from TRBV5-1 and TRBJ2-5, with D perhaps matching TRBD2 (5 bases). Judging by the DNA end, TRBJ2-7 fits better; the J call may be wrong. What was sequenced was PBMCs. CDR3 DNA: TGCGCCAGCAGCTTGGCAACTAGTCTTAATCACTACGAGCAGTACTTC. This sequence encodes CASSLATSLNHYEQYF.